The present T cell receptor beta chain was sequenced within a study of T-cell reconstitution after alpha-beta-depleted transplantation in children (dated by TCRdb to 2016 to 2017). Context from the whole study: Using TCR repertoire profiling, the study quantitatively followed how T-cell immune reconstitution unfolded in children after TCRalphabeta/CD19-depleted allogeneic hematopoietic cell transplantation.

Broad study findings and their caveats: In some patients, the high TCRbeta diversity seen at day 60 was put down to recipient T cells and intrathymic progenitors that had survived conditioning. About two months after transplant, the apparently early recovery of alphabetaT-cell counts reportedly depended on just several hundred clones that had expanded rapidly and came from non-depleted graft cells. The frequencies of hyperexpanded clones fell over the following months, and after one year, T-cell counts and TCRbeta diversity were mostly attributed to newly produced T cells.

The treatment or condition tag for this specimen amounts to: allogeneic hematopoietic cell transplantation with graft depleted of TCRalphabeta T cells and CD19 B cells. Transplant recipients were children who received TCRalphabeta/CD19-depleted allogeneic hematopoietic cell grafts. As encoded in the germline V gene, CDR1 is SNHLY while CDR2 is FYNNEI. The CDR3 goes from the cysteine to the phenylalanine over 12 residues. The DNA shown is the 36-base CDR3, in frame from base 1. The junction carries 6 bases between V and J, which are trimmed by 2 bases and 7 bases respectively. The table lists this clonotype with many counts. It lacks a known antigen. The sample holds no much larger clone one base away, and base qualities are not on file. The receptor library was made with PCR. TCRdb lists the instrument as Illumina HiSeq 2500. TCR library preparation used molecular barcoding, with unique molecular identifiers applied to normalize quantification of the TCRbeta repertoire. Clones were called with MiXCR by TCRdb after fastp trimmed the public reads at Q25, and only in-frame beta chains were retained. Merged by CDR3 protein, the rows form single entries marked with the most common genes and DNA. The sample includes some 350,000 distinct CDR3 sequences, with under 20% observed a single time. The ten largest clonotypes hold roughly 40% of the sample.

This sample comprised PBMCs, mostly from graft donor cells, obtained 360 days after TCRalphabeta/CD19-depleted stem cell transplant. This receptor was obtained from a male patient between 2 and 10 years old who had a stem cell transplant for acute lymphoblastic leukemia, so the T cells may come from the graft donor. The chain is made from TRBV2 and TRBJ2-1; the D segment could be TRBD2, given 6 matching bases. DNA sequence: TGTGCCAGCAGTGAACTAGCGAATGAGCAGTTCTTC. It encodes CASSELANEQFF.